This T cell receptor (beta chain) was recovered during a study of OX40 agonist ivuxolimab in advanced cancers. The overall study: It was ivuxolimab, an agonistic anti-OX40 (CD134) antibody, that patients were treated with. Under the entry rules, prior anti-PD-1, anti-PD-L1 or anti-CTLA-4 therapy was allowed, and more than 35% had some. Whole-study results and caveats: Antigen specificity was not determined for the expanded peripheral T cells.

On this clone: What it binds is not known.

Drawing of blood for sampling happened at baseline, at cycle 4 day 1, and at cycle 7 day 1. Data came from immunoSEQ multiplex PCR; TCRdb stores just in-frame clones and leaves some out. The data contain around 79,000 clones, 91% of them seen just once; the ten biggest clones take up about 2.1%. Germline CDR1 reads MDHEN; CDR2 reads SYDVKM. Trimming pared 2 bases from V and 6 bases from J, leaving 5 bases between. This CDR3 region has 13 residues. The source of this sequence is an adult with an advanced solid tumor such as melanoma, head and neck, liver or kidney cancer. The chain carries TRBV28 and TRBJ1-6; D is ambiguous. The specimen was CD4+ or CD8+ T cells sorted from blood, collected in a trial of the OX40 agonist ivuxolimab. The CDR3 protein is CASSLIGNSPLHF. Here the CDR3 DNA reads TGTGCCAGCAGTTTAATTGGTAATTCACCCCTCCACTTT.